One and the same sample provided the 2 T cell receptor beta chains below, sequenced in a study of blood T cell repertoires in COVID-19. Profiling relied on immunoSEQ multiplex PCR, and the TCRdb table lists in-frame clones only, not all of them. This sample yields fewer than 450,000 clones, of which about 91% are seen a single time; roughly 12% belongs to the top ten. Sample: peripheral blood. The receptors were sampled from a woman in her 50s with COVID-19, enrolled during active disease.

The chain employs TRBV19 and TRBJ1-3; a possible D gene is TRBD1 (6 bases). V lost 5 bases and J 0 bases, leaving 17 bases between the germline ends. The CDR3 runs 17 residues. Germline V gene data show CDR1 as LNHDA and CDR2 as SQIVND (reference sequence). CDR3 amino acids: CASSVGRTASSGNTIYF. As DNA, the CDR3 is TGTGCCAGTAGTGTAGGCCGGACAGCCAGCTCTGGAAACACCATATATTTT.

This CDR3 is CASSSPPAGGAGYTF. CDR3 nucleotide sequence: TGTGCCAGCAGTTCACCCCCAGCTGGAGGGGCTGGCTACACCTTC. This chain connects TRBV6-5 to TRBJ1-2; D is possibly TRBD1 (5 bases). V was shortened by 4 bases and J by 7 bases, with 19 bases between the two germline ends. This CDR3 contains 15 residues. Germline loops: CDR1 MNHEY, CDR2 SVGAGI.